This T cell receptor beta chain was documented in a study of response to subunit inactivated influenza vaccine. The CDR3 consists of 17 residues. TCRdb passed the RT-PCR reads through MiXCR, listing each CDR3 protein once. Found here are some 640,000 distinct CDR3 sequences, approximately 14% of them singletons; the top ten hold roughly 6.4%. The chain combines TRBV21-1 with TRBJ1-3. TRBV21-1 is an annotated pseudogene. This specimen was PBMCs from blood, taken 14 days before vaccination. This sequence was found in a man aged 50-59 years who received an inactivated influenza vaccine. The DNA for the CDR3 is TGTGCCAGCAGCAAGTTGAATCAATATCGCCATGGAAACACCATATATTTT. Protein sequence: CASSKLNQYRHGNTIYF.